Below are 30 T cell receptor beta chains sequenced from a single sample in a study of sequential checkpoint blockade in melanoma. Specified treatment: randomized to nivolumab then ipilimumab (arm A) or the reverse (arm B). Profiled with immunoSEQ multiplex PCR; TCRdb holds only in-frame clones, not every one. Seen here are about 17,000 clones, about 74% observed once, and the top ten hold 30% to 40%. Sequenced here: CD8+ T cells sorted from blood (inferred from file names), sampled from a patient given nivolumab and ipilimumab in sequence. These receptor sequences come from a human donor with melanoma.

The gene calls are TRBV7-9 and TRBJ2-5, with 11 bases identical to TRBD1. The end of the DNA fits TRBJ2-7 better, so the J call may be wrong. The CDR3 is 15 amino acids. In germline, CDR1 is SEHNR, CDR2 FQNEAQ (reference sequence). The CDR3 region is CASSSTGTGGGEQYF. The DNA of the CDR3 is TGTGCCAGCAGCTCGACCGGGACAGGGGGAGGCGAGCAGTACTTC.

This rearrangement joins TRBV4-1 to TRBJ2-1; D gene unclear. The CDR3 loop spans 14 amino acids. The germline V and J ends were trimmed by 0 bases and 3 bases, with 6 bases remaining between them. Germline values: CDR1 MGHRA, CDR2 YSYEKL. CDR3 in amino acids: CASSQEMSYNEQFF. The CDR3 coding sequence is TGCGCCAGCAGCCAAGAGATGAGCTACAATGAGCAGTTCTTC.

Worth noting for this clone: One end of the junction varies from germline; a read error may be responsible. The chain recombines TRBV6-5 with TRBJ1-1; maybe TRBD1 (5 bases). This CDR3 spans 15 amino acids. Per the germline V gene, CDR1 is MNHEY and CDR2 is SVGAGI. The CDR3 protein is CASSYLQDRGTEAFF. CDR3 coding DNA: TGTGCCAGCAGCTACTTACAAGACAGAGGCACTGAAGCTTTCTTT.

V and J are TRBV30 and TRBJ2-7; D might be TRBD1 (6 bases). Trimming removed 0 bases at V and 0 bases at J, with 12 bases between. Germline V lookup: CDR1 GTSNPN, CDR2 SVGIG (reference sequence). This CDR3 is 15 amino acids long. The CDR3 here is CAWSVLQGTSYEQYF. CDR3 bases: TGTGCCTGGAGTGTCTTACAGGGTACCTCCTACGAGCAGTACTTC.

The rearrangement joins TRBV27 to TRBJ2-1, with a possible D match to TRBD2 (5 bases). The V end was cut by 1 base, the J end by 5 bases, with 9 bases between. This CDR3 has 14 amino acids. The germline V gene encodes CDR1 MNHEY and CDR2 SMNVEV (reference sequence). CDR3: CASSLFWRDNEQFF. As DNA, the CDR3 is TGTGCCAGCAGTTTATTTTGGCGGGACAATGAGCAGTTCTTC.

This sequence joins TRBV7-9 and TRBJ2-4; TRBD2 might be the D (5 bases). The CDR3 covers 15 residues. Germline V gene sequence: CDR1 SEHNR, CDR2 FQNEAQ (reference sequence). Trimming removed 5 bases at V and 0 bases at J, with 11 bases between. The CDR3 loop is CASSTAGLAKNIQYF. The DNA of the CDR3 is TGTGCCAGCAGCACCGCAGGACTAGCCAAAAACATTCAGTACTTC.

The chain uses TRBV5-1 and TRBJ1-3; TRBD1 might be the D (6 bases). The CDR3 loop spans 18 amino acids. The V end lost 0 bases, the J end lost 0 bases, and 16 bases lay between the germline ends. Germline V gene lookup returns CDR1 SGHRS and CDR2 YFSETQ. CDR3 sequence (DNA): TGCGCCAGCAGCTTGGATACTGGGGGCCTCCACTCTGGAAACACCATATATTTT. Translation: CASSLDTGGLHSGNTIYF.

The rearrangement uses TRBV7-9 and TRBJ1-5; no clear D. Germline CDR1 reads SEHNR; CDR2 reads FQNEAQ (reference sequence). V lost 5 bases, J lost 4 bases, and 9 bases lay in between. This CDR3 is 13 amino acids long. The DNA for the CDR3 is TGTGCCAGCAGCCCCTCTTTAAATCAGCCCCAGCATTTT. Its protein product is CASSPSLNQPQHF.

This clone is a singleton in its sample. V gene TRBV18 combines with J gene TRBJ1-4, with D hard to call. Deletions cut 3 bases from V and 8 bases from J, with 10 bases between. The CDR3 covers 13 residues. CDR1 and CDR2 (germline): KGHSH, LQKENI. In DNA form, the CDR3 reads TGTGCCAGCTCACCGGAGTGGTCGGAAAAACTGTTTTTT. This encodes CASSPEWSEKLFF.

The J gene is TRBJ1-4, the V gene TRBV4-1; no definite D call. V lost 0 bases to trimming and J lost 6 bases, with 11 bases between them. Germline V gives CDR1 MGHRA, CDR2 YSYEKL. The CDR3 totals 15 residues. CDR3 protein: CASSQDTGSDEKLFF. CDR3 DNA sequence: TGCGCCAGCAGCCAAGATACGGGGTCAGATGAAAAACTGTTTTTT.

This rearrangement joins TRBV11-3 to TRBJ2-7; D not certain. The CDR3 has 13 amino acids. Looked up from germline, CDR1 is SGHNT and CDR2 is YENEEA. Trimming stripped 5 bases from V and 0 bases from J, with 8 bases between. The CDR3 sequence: CASSQAGSYEQYF. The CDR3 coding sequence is TGTGCCAGCAGCCAAGCAGGCTCCTACGAGCAGTACTTC.

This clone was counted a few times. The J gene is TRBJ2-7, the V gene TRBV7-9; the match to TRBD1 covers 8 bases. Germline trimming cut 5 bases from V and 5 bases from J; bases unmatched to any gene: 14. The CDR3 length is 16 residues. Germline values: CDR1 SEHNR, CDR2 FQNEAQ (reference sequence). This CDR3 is CASSQDHGQGSDEQYF. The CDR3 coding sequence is TGTGCCAGCAGCCAAGATCATGGACAGGGATCTGACGAGCAGTACTTC.

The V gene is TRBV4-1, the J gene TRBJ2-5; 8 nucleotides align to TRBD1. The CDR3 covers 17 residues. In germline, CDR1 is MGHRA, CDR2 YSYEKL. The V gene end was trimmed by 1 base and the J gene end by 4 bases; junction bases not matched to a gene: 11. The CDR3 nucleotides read TGCGCCAGCAGCCAAGGGCAGGGGGCTATAGTCCGAGAGACCCAGTACTTC. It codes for CASSQGQGAIVRETQYF.

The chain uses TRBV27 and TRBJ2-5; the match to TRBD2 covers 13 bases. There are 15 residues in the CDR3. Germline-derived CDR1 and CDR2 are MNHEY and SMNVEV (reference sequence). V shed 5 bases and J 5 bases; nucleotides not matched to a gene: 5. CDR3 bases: TGTGCCAGCAGTCTGCGGACTAGCGGGGGTGAGACCCAGTACTTC. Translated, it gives CASSLRTSGGETQYF.

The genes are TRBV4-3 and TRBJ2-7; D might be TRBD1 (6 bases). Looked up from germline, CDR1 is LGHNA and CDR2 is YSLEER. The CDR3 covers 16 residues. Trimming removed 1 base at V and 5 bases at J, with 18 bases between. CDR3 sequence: CASSQGSAERTDEQYF. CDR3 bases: TGCGCCAGCAGCCAAGGGAGTGCGGAGCGGACAGACGAGCAGTACTTC.

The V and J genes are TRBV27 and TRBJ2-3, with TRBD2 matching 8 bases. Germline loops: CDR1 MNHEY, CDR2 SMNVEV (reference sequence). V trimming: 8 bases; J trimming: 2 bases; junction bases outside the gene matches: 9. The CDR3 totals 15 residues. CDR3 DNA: TGTGCCAGCGGAATTAGCGGGGCTCACACAGATACGCAGTATTTT. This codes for CASGISGAHTDTQYF.

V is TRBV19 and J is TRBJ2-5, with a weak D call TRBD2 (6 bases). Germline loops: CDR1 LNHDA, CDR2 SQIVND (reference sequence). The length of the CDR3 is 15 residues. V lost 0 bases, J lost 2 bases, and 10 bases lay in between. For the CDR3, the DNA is TGTGCCAGTAGTATAGAACCAGGGACTCAAGAGACCCAGTACTTC. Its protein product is CASSIEPGTQETQYF.

CDR3 bases: TGTGCCAGCAGTGAAGGCGTGGAACAGGGGGCGAACGGGGAGCTGTTTTTT. This gives the protein CASSEGVEQGANGELFF. The J gene is TRBJ2-2, the V gene TRBV2; 9 positions agree with TRBD1. The germline gives CDR1 SNHLY, CDR2 FYNNEI. The CDR3 runs 17 residues. V lost 1 base, J lost 7 bases, and 10 bases stayed unmatched. Full variable domain (remainder filled in from reference TRBV2 and TRBJ2-2): EPEVTQTPSHQVTQMGQEVILRCVPISNHLYFYWYRQILGQKVEFLVSFYNNEISEKSEIFDDQFSVERPDGSNFTLKIRSTKLEDSAMYFCASSEGVEQGANGELFFGEGSRLTVL.

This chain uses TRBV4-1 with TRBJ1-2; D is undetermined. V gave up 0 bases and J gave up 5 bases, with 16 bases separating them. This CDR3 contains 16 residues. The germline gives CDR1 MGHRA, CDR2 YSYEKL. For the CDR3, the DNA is TGCGCCAGCAGCCAAGATGGCGGCAGCTTGACTTATGGCTACACCTTC. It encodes CASSQDGGSLTYGYTF.

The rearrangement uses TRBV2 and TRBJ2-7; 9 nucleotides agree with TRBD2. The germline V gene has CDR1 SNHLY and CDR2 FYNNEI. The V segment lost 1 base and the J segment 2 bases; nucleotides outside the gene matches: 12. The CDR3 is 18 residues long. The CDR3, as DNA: TGTGCCAGCAGTGAAGTGGTAGCGGGAGAGACGGGGGCCTACGAGCAGTACTTC. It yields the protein CASSEVVAGETGAYEQYF.

This CDR3 is CASSESLGLAGSLAKNIQYF. The CDR3 DNA reads TGCGCCAGCAGTGAGTCGTTGGGACTAGCGGGGAGTTTAGCCAAAAACATTCAGTACTTC. This chain uses TRBV10-2 with TRBJ2-4, with 13 bases matching TRBD2. V dropped 0 bases and J dropped 0; count of bases not matched to a gene: 8. Germline-derived CDR1 and CDR2 are WSHSY and SAAADI. The CDR3 spans 20 residues.

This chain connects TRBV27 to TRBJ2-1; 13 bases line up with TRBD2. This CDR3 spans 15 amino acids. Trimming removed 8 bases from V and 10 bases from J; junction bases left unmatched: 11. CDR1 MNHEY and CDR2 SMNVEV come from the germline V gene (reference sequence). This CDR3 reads CASAITSGRAWEQFF. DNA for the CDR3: TGTGCCAGCGCCATTACTAGCGGGAGGGCCTGGGAGCAGTTCTTC.

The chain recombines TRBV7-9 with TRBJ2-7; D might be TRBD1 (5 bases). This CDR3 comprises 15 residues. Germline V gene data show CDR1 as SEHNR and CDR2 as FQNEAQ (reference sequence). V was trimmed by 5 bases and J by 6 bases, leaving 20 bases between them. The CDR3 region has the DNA TGTGCCAGCAGCCCTCCTCAGGGCCCAGCGTTCGAGCAGTACTTC. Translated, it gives CASSPPQGPAFEQYF. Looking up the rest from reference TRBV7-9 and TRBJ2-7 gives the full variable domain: DTGVSQNPRHKITKRGQNVTFRCDPISEHNRLYWYRQTLGQGPEFLTYFQNEAQLEKSRLLSDRFSAERPKGSFSTLEIQRTEQGDSAMYLCASSPPQGPAFEQYFGPGTRLTVT.

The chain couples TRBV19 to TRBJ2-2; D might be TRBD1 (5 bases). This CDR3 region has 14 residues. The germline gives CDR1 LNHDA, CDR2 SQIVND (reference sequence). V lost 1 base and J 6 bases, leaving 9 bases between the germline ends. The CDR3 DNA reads TGTGCCAGTAGTATAGGGCAGGGTGCCGGGGAGCTGTTTTTT. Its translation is CASSIGQGAGELFF.

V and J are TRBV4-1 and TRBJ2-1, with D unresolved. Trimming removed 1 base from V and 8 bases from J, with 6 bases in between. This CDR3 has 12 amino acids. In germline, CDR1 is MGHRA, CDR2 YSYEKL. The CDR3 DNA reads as TGCGCCAGCAGCCAAGGATTAGATGAGCAGTTCTTC. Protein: CASSQGLDEQFF.

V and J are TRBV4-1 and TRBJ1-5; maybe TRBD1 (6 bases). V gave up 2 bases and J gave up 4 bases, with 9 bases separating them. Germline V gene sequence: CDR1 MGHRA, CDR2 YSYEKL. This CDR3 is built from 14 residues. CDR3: CASSQWQGNQPQHF. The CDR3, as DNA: TGCGCCAGCAGCCAATGGCAGGGGAATCAGCCCCAGCATTTT.

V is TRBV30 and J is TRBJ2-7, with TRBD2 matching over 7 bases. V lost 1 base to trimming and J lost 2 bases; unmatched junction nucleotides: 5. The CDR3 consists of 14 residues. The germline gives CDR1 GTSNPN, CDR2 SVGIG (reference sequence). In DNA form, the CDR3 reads TGTGCCTGGAGTGAAGGGGAGGGAACCTACGAGCAGTACTTC. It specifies CAWSEGEGTYEQYF.

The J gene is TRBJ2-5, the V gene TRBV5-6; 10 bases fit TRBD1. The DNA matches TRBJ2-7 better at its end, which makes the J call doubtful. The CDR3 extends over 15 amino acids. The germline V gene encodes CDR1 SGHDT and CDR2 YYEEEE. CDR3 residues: CASSYGQGEAYEQYF. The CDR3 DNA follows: TGTGCCAGCAGCTACGGACAGGGGGAGGCTTACGAGCAGTACTTC.

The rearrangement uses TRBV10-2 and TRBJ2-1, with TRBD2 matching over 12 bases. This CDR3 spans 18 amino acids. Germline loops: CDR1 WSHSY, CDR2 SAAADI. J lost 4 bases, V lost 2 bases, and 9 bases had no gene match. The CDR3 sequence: CASSEPRTSGALYNEQFF. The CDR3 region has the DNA TGCGCCAGCAGTGAGCCGAGGACTAGCGGGGCACTGTACAATGAGCAGTTCTTC.

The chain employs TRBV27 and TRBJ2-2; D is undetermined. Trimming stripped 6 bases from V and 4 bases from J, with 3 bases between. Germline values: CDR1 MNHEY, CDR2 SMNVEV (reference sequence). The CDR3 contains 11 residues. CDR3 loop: CASSSTGELFF. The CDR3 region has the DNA TGTGCCAGCAGCAGCACCGGGGAGCTGTTTTTT.